This T cell receptor beta chain was profiled in a study of T-cell reconstitution after alpha-beta-depleted transplantation in children. Trimming removed 0 bases at V and 13 bases at J, with 15 bases between. This CDR3 is 13 amino acids long. Germline-derived CDR1 and CDR2 are PRHDT and FYEKMQ (reference sequence). It was with unique molecular identifiers that the TCRbeta library was prepared. TCRdb re-called the PCR reads with MiXCR, one entry per CDR3 protein. The table records approximately 350,000 distinct CDR3 sequences, approximately 10% of them present only once. This clonotype was recorded once.

The TCR originated in a human donor who donated a stem cell graft to a child with acute lymphoblastic leukemia. The sample here was PBMCs from the stem cell graft donor, taken from the stem cell graft. J is TRBJ2-5 and V is TRBV13, with D possibly matching TRBD2 (5 bases). CDR3 loop: CASSLGDSGIRYF. The CDR3 DNA reads as TGTGCCAGCAGCTTAGGGGACTCGGGCATTAGGTACTTC. Full variable domain (rest looked up from reference TRBV13 and TRBJ2-5): AAGVIQSPRHLIKEKRETATLKCYPIPRHDTVYWYQQGPGQDPQFLISFYEKMQSDKGSIPDRFSAQQFSDYHSELNMSSLELGDSALYFCASSLGDSGIRYFGPGTRLLVL.